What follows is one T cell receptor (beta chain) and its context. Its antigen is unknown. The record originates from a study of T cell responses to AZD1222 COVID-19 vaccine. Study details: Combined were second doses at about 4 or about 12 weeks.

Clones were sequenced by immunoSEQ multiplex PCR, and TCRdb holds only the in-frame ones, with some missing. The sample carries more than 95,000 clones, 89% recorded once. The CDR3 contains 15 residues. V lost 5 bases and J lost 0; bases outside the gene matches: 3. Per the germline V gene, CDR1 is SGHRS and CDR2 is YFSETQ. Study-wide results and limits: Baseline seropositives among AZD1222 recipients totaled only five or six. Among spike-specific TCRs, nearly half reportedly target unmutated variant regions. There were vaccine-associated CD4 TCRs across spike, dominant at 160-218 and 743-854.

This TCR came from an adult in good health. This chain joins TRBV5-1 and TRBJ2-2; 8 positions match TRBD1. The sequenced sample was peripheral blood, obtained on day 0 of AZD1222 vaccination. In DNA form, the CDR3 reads TGCGCCAGCAGGGAACAGGGGGCGAACACCGGGGAGCTGTTTTTT. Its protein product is CASREQGANTGELFF.